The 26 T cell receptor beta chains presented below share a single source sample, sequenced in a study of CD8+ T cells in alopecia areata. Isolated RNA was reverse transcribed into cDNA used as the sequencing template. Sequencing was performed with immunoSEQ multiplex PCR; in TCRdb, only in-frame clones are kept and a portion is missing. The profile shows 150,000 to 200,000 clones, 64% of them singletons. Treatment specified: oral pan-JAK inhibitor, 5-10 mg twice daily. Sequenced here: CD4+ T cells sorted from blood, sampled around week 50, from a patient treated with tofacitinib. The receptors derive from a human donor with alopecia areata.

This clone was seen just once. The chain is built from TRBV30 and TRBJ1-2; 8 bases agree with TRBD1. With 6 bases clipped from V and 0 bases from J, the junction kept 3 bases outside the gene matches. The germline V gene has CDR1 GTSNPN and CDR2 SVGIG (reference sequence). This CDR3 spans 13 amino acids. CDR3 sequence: CACGQGANYGYTF. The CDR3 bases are TGTGCCTGTGGACAGGGTGCTAACTATGGCTACACCTTC.

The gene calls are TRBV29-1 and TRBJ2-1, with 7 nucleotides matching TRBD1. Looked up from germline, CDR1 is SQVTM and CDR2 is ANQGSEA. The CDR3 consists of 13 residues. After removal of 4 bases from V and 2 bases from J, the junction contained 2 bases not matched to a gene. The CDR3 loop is CSVAQGAYNEQFF. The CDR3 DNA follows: TGCAGCGTTGCTCAGGGGGCCTACAATGAGCAGTTCTTC.

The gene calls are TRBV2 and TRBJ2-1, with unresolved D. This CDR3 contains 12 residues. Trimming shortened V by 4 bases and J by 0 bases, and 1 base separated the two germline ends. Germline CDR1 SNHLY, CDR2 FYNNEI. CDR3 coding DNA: TGTGCCAGCAGTGTCTCCTACAATGAGCAGTTCTTC. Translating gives CASSVSYNEQFF. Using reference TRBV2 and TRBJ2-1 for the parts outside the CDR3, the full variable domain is EPEVTQTPSHQVTQMGQEVILRCVPISNHLYFYWYRQILGQKVEFLVSFYNNEISEKSEIFDDQFSVERPDGSNFTLKIRSTKLEDSAMYFCASSVSYNEQFFGPGTRLTVL.

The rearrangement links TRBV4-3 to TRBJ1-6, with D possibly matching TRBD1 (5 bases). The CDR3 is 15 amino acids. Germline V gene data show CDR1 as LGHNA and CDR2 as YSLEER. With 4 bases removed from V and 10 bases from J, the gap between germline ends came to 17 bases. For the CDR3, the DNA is TGCGCCAGCAGCCTCAACGGGGGGGGAAGCTCACCCCTCCACTTT. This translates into CASSLNGGGSSPLHF.

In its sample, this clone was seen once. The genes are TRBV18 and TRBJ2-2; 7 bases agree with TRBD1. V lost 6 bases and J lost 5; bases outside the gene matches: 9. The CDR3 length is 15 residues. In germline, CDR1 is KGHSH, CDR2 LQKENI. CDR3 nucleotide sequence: TGTGCCAGCTCGCAACGGCCCAGGGGGACCGGGGAGCTGTTTTTT. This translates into CASSQRPRGTGELFF.

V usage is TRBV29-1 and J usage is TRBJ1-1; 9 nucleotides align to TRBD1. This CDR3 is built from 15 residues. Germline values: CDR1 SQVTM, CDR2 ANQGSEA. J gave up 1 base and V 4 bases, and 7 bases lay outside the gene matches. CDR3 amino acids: CSVGPGQGSNTEAFF. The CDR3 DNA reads TGCAGCGTTGGGCCTGGACAGGGGTCGAACACTGAAGCTTTCTTT. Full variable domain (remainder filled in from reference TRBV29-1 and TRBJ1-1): SAVISQKPSRDICQRGTSLTIQCQVDSQVTMMFWYRQQPGQSLTLIATANQGSEATYESGFVIDKFPISRPNLTFSTLTVSNMSPEDSSIYLCSVGPGQGSNTEAFFGQGTRLTVV.

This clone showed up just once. The CDR3 region has the DNA TGCAGCGTTCTGGGGGCAGATGTTGAGCAGTTCTTC. Its protein product is CSVLGADVEQFF. The J gene is TRBJ2-1, the V gene TRBV29-1; weak D call: TRBD1 (6 bases). Germline V gene sequence: CDR1 SQVTM, CDR2 ANQGSEA. The CDR3 is 12 amino acids. The germline V and J ends were trimmed by 5 bases and 9 bases, with 14 bases remaining between them.

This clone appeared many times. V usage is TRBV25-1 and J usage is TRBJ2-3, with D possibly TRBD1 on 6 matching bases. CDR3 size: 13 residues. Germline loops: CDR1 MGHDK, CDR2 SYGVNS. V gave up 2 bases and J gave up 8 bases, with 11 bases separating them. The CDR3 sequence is CASSELSGVTQYF. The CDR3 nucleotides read TGTGCCAGCAGTGAACTATCAGGGGTTACGCAGTATTTT.

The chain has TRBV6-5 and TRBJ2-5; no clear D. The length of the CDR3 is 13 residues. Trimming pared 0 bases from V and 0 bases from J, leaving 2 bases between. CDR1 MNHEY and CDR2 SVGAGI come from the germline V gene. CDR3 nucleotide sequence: TGTGCCAGCAGTTACTCGGACCAAGAGACCCAGTACTTC. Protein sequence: CASSYSDQETQYF.

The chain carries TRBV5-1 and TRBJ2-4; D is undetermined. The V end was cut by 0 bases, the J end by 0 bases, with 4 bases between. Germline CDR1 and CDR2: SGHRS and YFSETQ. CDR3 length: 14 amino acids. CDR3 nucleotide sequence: TGCGCCAGCAGCTTGGAAATAGCCAAAAACATTCAGTACTTC. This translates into CASSLEIAKNIQYF.

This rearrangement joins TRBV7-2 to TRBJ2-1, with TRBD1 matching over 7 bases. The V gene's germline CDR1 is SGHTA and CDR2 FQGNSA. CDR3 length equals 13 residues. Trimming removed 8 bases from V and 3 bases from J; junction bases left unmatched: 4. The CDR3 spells CASGRDSYNEQFF. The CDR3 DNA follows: TGTGCCAGCGGCAGGGACAGCTACAATGAGCAGTTCTTC.

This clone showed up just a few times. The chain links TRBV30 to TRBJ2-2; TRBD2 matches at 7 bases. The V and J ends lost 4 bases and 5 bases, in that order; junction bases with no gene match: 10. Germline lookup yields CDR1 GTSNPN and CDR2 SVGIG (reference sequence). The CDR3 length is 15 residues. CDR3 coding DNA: TGTGCCTGGATCACGGGGAGGGTTACGACCGGGGAGCTGTTTTTT. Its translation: CAWITGRVTTGELFF.

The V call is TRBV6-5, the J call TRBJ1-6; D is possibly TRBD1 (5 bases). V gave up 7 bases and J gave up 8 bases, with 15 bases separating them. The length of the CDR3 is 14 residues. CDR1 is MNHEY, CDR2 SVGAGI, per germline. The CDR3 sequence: CASTDSFSDSPLHF. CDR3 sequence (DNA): TGTGCCAGCACTGACAGTTTTAGTGATTCACCCCTCCACTTT.

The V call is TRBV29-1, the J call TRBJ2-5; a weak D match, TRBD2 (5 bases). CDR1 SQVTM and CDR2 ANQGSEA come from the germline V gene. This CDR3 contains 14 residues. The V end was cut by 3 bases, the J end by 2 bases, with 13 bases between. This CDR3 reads CSVDTGMLQETQYF. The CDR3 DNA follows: TGCAGCGTTGATACGGGGATGCTTCAAGAGACCCAGTACTTC. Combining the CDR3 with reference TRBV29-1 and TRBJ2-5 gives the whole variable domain SAVISQKPSRDICQRGTSLTIQCQVDSQVTMMFWYRQQPGQSLTLIATANQGSEATYESGFVIDKFPISRPNLTFSTLTVSNMSPEDSSIYLCSVDTGMLQETQYFGPGTRLLVL.

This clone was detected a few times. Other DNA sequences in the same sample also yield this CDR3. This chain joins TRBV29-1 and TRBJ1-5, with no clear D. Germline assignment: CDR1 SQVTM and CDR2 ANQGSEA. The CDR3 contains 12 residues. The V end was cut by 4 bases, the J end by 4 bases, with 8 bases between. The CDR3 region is CSVGGQNQPQHF. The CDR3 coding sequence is TGCAGCGTTGGAGGGCAAAATCAGCCCCAGCATTTT.

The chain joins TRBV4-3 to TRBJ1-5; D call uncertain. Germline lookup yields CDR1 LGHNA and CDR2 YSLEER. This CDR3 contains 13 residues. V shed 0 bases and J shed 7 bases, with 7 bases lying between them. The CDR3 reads CASSQDRGQPQHF. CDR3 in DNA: TGCGCCAGCAGCCAAGATCGGGGACAGCCCCAGCATTTT.

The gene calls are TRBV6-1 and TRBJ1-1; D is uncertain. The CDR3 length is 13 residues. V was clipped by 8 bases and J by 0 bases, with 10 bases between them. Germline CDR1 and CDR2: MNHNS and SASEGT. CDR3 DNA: TGTGCCAGCGTACAGATTCTGAACACTGAAGCTTTCTTT. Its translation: CASVQILNTEAFF.

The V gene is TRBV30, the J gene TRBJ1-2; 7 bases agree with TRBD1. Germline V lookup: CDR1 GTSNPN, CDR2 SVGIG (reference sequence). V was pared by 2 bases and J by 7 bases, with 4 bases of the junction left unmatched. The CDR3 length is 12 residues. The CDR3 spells CAWSPTGIGYTF. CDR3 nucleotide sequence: TGTGCCTGGAGTCCGACAGGGATTGGCTACACCTTC.

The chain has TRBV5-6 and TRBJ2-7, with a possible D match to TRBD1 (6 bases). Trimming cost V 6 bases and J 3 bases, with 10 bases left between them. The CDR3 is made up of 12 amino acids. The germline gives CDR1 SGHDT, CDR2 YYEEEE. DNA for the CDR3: TGTGCCAGCAACTACAGGGACTACGAGCAGTACTTC. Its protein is CASNYRDYEQYF.

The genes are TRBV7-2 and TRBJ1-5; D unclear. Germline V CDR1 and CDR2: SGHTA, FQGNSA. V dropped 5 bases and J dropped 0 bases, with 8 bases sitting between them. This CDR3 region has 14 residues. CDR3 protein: CASSPSYSNQPQHF. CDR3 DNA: TGTGCCAGCAGCCCCTCCTATAGCAATCAGCCCCAGCATTTT.

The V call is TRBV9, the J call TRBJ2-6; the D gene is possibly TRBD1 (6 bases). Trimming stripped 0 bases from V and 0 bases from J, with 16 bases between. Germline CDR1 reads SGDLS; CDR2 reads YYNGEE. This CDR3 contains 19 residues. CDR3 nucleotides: TGTGCCAGCAGCGTAGAATTAGGGGGTCAGGGCTCTGGGGCCAACGTCCTGACTTTC. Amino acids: CASSVELGGQGSGANVLTF.

The CDR3 loop reads CACQTQNYGYTF. Written as DNA, the CDR3 is TGTGCCTGTCAGACACAAAACTATGGCTACACCTTC. This rearrangement joins TRBV30 to TRBJ1-2; no definite D call. The V and J ends lost 6 bases and 2 bases respectively, with 10 bases between them. The CDR3 length is 12 residues. Germline CDR1 GTSNPN, CDR2 SVGIG (reference sequence).

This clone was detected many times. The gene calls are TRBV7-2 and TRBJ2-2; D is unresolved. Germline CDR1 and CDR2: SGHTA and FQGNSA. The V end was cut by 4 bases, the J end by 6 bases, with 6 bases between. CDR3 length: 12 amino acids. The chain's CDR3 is CASSYNPGELFF. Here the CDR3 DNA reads TGTGCCAGCAGCTACAACCCCGGGGAGCTGTTTTTT.

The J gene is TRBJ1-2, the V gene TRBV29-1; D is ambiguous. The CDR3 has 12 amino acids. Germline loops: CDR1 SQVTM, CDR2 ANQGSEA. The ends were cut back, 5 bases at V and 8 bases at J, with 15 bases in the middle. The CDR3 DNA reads TGCAGCGTTAAAAGATTAACCCCCGGCTACACCTTC. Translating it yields CSVKRLTPGYTF.

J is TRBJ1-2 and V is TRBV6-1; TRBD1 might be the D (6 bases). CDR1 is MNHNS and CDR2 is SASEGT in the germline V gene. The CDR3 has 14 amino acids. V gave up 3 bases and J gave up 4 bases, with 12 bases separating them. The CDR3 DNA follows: TGTGCCAGCAGTGACCCACGGGGGGCCTATGGCTACACCTTC. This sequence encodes CASSDPRGAYGYTF.

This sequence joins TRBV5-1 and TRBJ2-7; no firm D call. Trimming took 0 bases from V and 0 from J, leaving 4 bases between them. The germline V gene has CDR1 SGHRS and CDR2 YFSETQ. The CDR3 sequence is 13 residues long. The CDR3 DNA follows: TGCGCCAGCAGCTTGGCCAGCTCCTACGAGCAGTACTTC. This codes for CASSLASSYEQYF. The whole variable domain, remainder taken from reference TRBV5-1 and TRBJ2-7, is KAGVTQTPRYLIKTRGQQVTLSCSPISGHRSVSWYQQTPGQGLQFLFEYFSETQRNKGNFPGRFSGRQFSNSRSEMNVSTLELGDSALYLCASSLASSYEQYFGPGTRLTVT.